This TCR beta chain was retrieved from a study of shared clonotypes between healthy human individuals. General study results and limits: Sharing of clonotypes among donors was expected to vary with sequencing depth. Specimens sampled were limited to blood, with tissue repertoires likely differing.

Per germline, CDR1 GTSNPN and CDR2 SVGIG (reference sequence). Trimming removed 4 bases at V and 4 bases at J, with 17 bases between. The CDR3 is 14 amino acids. The table lists this clone with a count of one. The antigen remains unidentified. Execution of the assay was at deep level. The sequenced material, unsorted PBMC DNA, was run on ten immunoSEQ deep assay plates. Data came from immunoSEQ multiplex PCR; TCRdb stores just in-frame clones and leaves some out. The sample holds about 460,000 clones, about 74% seen once. The clonotype comes from a woman in her forties in good health. Some clones in this sample may be carry-over from other donors' samples. Source material: PBMCs. The chain is built from TRBV30 and TRBJ2-7; D perhaps matches TRBD2 (6 bases). The CDR3 nucleotides are TGTGCCTGGAAAAACCAGGGACTCCCTTACGAGCAGTACTTC. Amino acid sequence: CAWKNQGLPYEQYF.